This T cell receptor beta chain was sequenced in a study of response to subunit inactivated influenza vaccine. The CDR3 consists of 14 residues. The germline V and J ends were trimmed by 4 bases and 4 bases, with 12 bases remaining between them. Germline CDR1 SGHDT, CDR2 YYEEEE. In TCRdb, the RT-PCR reads were re-called with MiXCR into one record per CDR3 protein. The top ten clones hold 11% of a sample with about 780,000 distinct CDR3 sequences, around 18% of them seen once. This clonotype was detected a few times. This sequence originates from a man aged 50 to 60 who received an inactivated influenza vaccine. The chain couples TRBV5-6 to TRBJ2-1; maybe TRBD1 (5 bases). The starting material was PBMCs from blood, obtained 5 days after vaccination. The CDR3 region has the DNA TGTGCCAGCAGCATAAGACAGCCTTACAATGAGCAGTTCTTC. It yields the protein CASSIRQPYNEQFF. Full variable domain (missing parts from reference TRBV5-6 and TRBJ2-1): DAGVTQSPTHLIKTRGQQVTLRCSPKSGHDTVSWYQQALGQGPQFIFQYYEEEERQRGNFPDRFSGHQFPNYSSELNVNALLLGDSALYLCASSIRQPYNEQFFGPGTRLTVL.